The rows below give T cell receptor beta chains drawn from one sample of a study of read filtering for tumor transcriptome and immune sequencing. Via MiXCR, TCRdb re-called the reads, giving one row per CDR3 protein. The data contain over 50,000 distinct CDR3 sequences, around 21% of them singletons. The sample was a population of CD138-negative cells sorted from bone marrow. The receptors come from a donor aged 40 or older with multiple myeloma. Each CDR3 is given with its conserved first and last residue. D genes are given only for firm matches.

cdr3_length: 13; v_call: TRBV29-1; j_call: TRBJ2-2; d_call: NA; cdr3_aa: CSVGRSGTGELFF
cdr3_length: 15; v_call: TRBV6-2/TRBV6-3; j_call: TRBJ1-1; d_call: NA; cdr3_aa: CASSYSKGRATEAFF
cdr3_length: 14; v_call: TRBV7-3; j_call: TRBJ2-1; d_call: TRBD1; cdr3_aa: CASSPRDRGYEQFF
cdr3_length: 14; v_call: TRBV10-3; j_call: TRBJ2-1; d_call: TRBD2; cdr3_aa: CAISVAGGINEQFF
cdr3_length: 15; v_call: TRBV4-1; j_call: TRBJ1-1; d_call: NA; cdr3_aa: CASSQQRTVDTEAFF
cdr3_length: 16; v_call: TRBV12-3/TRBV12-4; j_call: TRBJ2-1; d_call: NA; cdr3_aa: CASRPAHLVAYNEQFF
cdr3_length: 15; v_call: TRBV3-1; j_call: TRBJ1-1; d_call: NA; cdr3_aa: CASSQGPLRDTEAFF
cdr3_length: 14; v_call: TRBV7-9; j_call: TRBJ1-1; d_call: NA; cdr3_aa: CASSPLQGRTEAFF
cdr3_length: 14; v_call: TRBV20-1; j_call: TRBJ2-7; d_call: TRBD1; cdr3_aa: CSARPGQGSYEQYF
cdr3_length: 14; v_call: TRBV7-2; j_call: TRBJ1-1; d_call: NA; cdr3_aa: CASSLDRVNTEAFF
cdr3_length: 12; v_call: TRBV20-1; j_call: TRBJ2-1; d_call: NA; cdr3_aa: CSAVSGKDEQFF
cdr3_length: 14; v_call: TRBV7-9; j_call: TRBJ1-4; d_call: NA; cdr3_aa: CASSLARDNEKLFF
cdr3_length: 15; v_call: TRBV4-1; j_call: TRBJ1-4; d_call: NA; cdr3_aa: CASSQAGHPDEKLFF
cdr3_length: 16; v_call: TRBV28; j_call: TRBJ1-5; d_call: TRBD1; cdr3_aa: CASSLRGQGRRQPQHF
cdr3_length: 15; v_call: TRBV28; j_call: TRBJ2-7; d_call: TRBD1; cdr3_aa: CASSLGGQGAVEQYF
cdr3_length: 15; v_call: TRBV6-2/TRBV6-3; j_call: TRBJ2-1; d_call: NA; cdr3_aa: CASSYSRLPASEQFF
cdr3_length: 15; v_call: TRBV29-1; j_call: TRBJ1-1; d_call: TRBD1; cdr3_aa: CSGGGTGGARTEAFF
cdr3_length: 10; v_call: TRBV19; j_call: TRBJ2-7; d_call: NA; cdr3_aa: CAPVEVQEYF
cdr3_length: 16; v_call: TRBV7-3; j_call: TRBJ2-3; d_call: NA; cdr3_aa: CASSLRGGGLTDTQYF
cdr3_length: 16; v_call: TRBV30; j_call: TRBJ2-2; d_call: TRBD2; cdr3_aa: CAWSRGGQALTGELFF
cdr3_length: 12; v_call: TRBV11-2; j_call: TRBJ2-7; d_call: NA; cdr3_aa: CASSSSPQEQYF
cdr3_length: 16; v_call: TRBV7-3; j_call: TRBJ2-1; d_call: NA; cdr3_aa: CASSLSSTSSYNEQFF
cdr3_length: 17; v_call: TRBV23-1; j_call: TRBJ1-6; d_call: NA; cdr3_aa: CASSQSREWGANSPLHF
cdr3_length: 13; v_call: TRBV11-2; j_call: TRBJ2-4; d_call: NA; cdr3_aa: CASTREAKNIQYF
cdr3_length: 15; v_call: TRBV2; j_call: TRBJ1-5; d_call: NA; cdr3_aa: CASSALGVEGQPQHF
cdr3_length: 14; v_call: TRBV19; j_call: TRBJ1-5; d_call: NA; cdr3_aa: CASSMVRGTQPQHF
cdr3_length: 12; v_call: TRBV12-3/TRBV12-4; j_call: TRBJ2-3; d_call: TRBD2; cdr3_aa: CASSPTSGSYYF